The 23 T cell receptor beta chains below were found in one sample sequenced in a study of OX40 agonist ivuxolimab in advanced cancers. Profiling relied on immunoSEQ multiplex PCR, and the TCRdb table lists in-frame clones only, not all of them. This sample has some 68,000 clones, with more than 85% found just once. The sequences come from CD4+ or CD8+ T cells sorted from blood, collected in a trial of the OX40 agonist ivuxolimab. These receptor sequences come from an adult with an advanced solid tumor such as melanoma, head and neck, liver or kidney cancer.

V and J are TRBV7-3 and TRBJ2-7; the match to TRBD2 covers 7 bases. From germline, CDR1 is SGHTA and CDR2 FQGTGA. The length of the CDR3 is 14 residues. The J segment lost 3 bases and the V segment lost 3 bases, leaving 5 bases of the junction unmatched. The chain's CDR3 is CASSFGASGYEQYF. As DNA, the CDR3 is TGTGCCAGCAGCTTTGGAGCTAGCGGCTACGAGCAGTACTTC.

The genes are TRBV7-9 and TRBJ2-2; D assignment may be TRBD1 or TRBD2 (5 bases each). Germline lookup yields CDR1 SEHNR and CDR2 FQNEAQ (reference sequence). V lost 4 bases to trimming and J lost 7 bases, with 7 bases between them. The CDR3 is 12 residues long. As DNA, the CDR3 is TGTGCCAGCAGCTATGGGGGCGGGGAGCTGTTTTTT. It is translated as CASSYGGGELFF. Looking up the rest from reference TRBV7-9 and TRBJ2-2 gives the full variable domain: DTGVSQNPRHKITKRGQNVTFRCDPISEHNRLYWYRQTLGQGPEFLTYFQNEAQLEKSRLLSDRFSAERPKGSFSTLEIQRTEQGDSAMYLCASSYGGGELFFGEGSRLTVL.

The V gene is TRBV28, the J gene TRBJ2-5, with TRBD1 identical over 12 bases. Trimming cost V 4 bases and J 2 bases; bases outside gene matches: 14. This CDR3 is 19 amino acids long. Germline V gives CDR1 MDHEN, CDR2 SYDVKM. CDR3 region: CASSSIPGQGASVQETQYF. The CDR3 coding sequence is TGTGCCAGCAGTTCGATACCGGGACAGGGGGCTAGCGTACAAGAGACCCAGTACTTC.

The CDR3 region is CASFELGSGAETQYF. In DNA, the CDR3 is TGTGCCAGCTTCGAACTAGGTAGCGGAGCAGAGACCCAGTACTTC. The chain couples TRBV2 to TRBJ2-5, with a weak D call TRBD2 (6 bases). The V end was cut by 8 bases, the J end by 4 bases, with 20 bases between. Per the germline V gene, CDR1 is SNHLY and CDR2 is FYNNEI. CDR3 length equals 15 residues. The full variable domain, completed using reference TRBV2 and TRBJ2-5, is EPEVTQTPSHQVTQMGQEVILRCVPISNHLYFYWYRQILGQKVEFLVSFYNNEISEKSEIFDDQFSVERPDGSNFTLKIRSTKLEDSAMYFCASFELGSGAETQYFGPGTRLLVL.

The rearrangement joins TRBV6-1 to TRBJ1-1; D is ambiguous. Trimming cost V 6 bases and J 0 bases, with 14 bases left between them. Germline CDR1 MNHNS, CDR2 SASEGT. This CDR3 spans 15 amino acids. The CDR3 here is CASSRSFQMNTEAFF. CDR3 in DNA: TGTGCCAGCAGCCGGTCGTTTCAGATGAACACTGAAGCTTTCTTT.

The chain is built from TRBV6-6 and TRBJ1-3, with TRBD1 as a possible D gene (5 bases). Trimming took 10 bases from V and 0 from J, leaving 13 bases between them. The CDR3 spans 14 residues. Germline CDR1 is MNHNY and CDR2 is SVGAGI (reference sequence). The CDR3 loop reads CATLGTASGNTIYF. In nucleotides, the CDR3 is TGTGCCACTCTCGGGACGGCCTCTGGAAACACCATATATTTT.

This clone was seen once. The rearrangement uses TRBV9 and TRBJ1-2, with a weak D call TRBD1 (6 bases). The germline V gene encodes CDR1 SGDLS and CDR2 YYNGEE. The V end was cut by 0 bases, the J end by 4 bases, with 22 bases between. This CDR3 contains 18 residues. DNA for the CDR3: TGTGCCAGCAGCGTAGACGAAAGGGTCAGGGGTCGCGGCTATGGCTACACCTTC. It translates to CASSVDERVRGRGYGYTF.

This clone was counted a single time. This sequence joins TRBV7-2 and TRBJ2-5; 10 nucleotides agree with TRBD2. The V gene's germline CDR1 is SGHTA and CDR2 FQGNSA. CDR3 size: 15 residues. V lost 1 base, J lost 4 bases, and 3 bases stayed unmatched. In DNA form, the CDR3 reads TGTGCCAGCAGCTTAGGGCTAGCGGGAGTAGAGACCCAGTACTTC. Translated: CASSLGLAGVETQYF.

The rearrangement links TRBV5-5 to TRBJ2-1, with 10 bases that match TRBD2. Germline trimming cut 4 bases from V and 0 bases from J; bases unmatched to any gene: 4. CDR1 and CDR2 (germline): SGHKS, YYEKEE (reference sequence). CDR3 length: 16 amino acids. CDR3 nucleotides: TGTGCCAGCAGCGTTTCTAGCGGGAGCTCCTACAATGAGCAGTTCTTC. It is translated as CASSVSSGSSYNEQFF.

V is TRBV18 and J is TRBJ2-6, with D unclear. Germline CDR1 and CDR2: KGHSH and LQKENI. V was shortened by 4 bases and J by 0 bases, with 4 bases between the two germline ends. CDR3 size: 14 residues. The CDR3: CASSLSSGANVLTF. The DNA of the CDR3 is TGTGCCAGCTCACTTTCCTCTGGGGCCAACGTCCTGACTTTC. Combining the CDR3 with reference TRBV18 and TRBJ2-6 gives the whole variable domain NAGVMQNPRHLVRRRGQEARLRCSPMKGHSHVYWYRQLPEEGLKFMVYLQKENIIDESGMPKERFSAEFPKEGPSILRIQQVVRGDSAAYFCASSLSSGANVLTFGAGSRLTVL.

This chain links TRBV19 with TRBJ1-5, with D perhaps TRBD1 (6 bases). Germline V lookup: CDR1 LNHDA, CDR2 SQIVND (reference sequence). The germline V and J ends were trimmed by 3 bases and 7 bases, with 16 bases remaining between them. The CDR3 spans 15 residues. The CDR3 region is CASSILSGGGQPQHF. The CDR3 nucleotides read TGTGCCAGTAGTATCTTATCGGGAGGGGGACAGCCCCAGCATTTT.

The chain has TRBV7-9 and TRBJ1-3; unclear D gene. This CDR3 region has 18 residues. V gave up 0 bases and J gave up 1 base, with 16 bases separating them. Germline assignment: CDR1 SEHNR and CDR2 FQNEAQ (reference sequence). The CDR3: CASSLAPTYDASGNTIYF. CDR3 coding DNA: TGTGCCAGCAGCTTAGCTCCGACATACGACGCATCTGGAAACACCATATATTTT.

This clone was observed once. The V call is TRBV30, the J call TRBJ1-2; TRBD1 aligns across 8 bases. The trim removed 5 bases at V and 1 base at J, leaving 21 bases unmatched. There are 19 residues in the CDR3. Germline CDR1 reads GTSNPN; CDR2 reads SVGIG (reference sequence). This CDR3 is CAWVNPGRRGQLGNYGYTF. CDR3 nucleotides: TGTGCCTGGGTTAATCCGGGCCGCAGGGGGCAGTTAGGTAACTATGGCTACACCTTC.

The genes are TRBV11-2 and TRBJ2-7, with a weak D call TRBD2 (5 bases). V was shortened by 6 bases and J by 0 bases, with 15 bases between the two germline ends. Germline V CDR1 and CDR2: SGHAT, FQNNGV. The CDR3 covers 15 residues. CDR3 bases: TGTGCCAGCAGGCCCGGGATCGGCCTCTCCTACGAGCAGTACTTC. Its translation is CASRPGIGLSYEQYF.

V gene TRBV7-2 combines with J gene TRBJ2-1; the D is unclear. Germline CDR1 is SGHTA and CDR2 is FQGNSA. The length of the CDR3 is 15 residues. V lost 2 bases to trimming and J lost 1 base, with 9 bases between them. In DNA form, the CDR3 reads TGTGCCAGCAGCTTACTTTTTGGGTCCTACAATGAGCAGTTCTTC. As protein: CASSLLFGSYNEQFF.

This clone was seen a few times. The V gene is TRBV11-2, the J gene TRBJ2-1; D gene ambiguous. Trimming pared 5 bases from V and 1 base from J, leaving 9 bases between. Germline loops: CDR1 SGHAT, CDR2 FQNNGV. This CDR3 has 14 amino acids. The CDR3 is CASSPAGSYNEQFF. The CDR3 nucleotides read TGTGCCAGCAGCCCCGCTGGGTCCTACAATGAGCAGTTCTTC.

The V call is TRBV27, the J call TRBJ2-1; D might be TRBD1 (5 bases). V lost 7 bases to trimming and J lost 3 bases, with 10 bases between them. CDR3 length equals 13 residues. Germline V CDR1 and CDR2: MNHEY, SMNVEV (reference sequence). The CDR3 region has the DNA TGTGCCAGCACCAACAGGTTCTACAATGAGCAGTTCTTC. It translates to CASTNRFYNEQFF.

The chain joins TRBV5-1 to TRBJ1-1; weak D call: TRBD1 (6 bases). V was pared by 0 bases and J by 11 bases, with 20 bases between. CDR1 and CDR2 (germline): SGHRS, YFSETQ. The CDR3 runs 15 residues. This CDR3 reads CASSLDGQPGVSAFF. CDR3 nucleotide sequence: TGCGCCAGCAGCTTGGATGGACAGCCGGGGGTTTCTGCTTTCTTT.

This clone was detected only a few times. This sequence joins TRBV5-6 and TRBJ1-4, with D perhaps matching TRBD1 (5 bases). Germline V gene data show CDR1 as SGHDT and CDR2 as YYEEEE. The CDR3 is 14 residues long. Trimming took off 6 bases at V and 4 bases at J, with 13 bases between the two ends. CDR3 region: CASNLDSLNEKLFF. The CDR3 DNA sequence: TGTGCCAGCAATTTAGACAGTCTTAATGAAAAACTGTTTTTT. Looking up the rest from reference TRBV5-6 and TRBJ1-4 gives the full variable domain: DAGVTQSPTHLIKTRGQQVTLRCSPKSGHDTVSWYQQALGQGPQFIFQYYEEEERQRGNFPDRFSGHQFPNYSSELNVNALLLGDSALYLCASNLDSLNEKLFFGSGTQLSVL.

V and J are TRBV7-2 and TRBJ2-2; D is unresolved. Deletions cut 5 bases from V and 7 bases from J, with 8 bases between. Germline V CDR1 and CDR2: SGHTA, FQGNSA. The CDR3 consists of 12 residues. The CDR3 reads CASSPFHGELFF. The CDR3 region has the DNA TGTGCCAGCAGCCCCTTTCACGGGGAGCTGTTTTTT.

In its sample, this clone was seen a few times. The V call is TRBV6-5, the J call TRBJ1-1; the D is unclear. The CDR3 has 14 amino acids. Germline V gene data show CDR1 as MNHEY and CDR2 as SVGAGI. V was clipped by 2 bases and J by 8 bases, with 15 bases between them. CDR3 in DNA: TGTGCCAGCAGTTACGGCCAAGAAGGCAGGGAAGCTTTCTTT. This encodes CASSYGQEGREAFF.

The chain has TRBV9 and TRBJ1-3; no reliable D call. This CDR3 has 16 residues. Germline CDR1 is SGDLS and CDR2 is YYNGEE. Trimming left V 0 bases short and J 0 bases short, with 10 bases between. CDR3 sequence: CASSVATAYSGNTIYF. CDR3 nucleotide sequence: TGTGCCAGCAGCGTAGCTACAGCCTACTCTGGAAACACCATATATTTT.

The chain employs TRBV5-1 and TRBJ2-7; tentative D call: TRBD2 (6 bases). Trimming stripped 4 bases from V and 0 bases from J, with 17 bases between. There are 16 residues in the CDR3. Germline values: CDR1 SGHRS, CDR2 YFSETQ. CDR3 sequence reads: CASSHPRAGPSYEQYF. CDR3 sequence (DNA): TGCGCCAGCAGCCATCCTAGAGCGGGTCCCTCCTACGAGCAGTACTTC.